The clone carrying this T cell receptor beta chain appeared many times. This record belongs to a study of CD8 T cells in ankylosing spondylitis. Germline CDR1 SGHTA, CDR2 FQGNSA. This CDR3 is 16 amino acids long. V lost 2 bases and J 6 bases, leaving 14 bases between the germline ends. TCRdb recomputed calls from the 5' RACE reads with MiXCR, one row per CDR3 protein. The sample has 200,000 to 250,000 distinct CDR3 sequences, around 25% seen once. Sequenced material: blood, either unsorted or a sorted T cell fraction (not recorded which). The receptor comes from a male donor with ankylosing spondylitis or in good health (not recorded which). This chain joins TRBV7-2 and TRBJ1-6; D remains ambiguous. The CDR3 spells CASSLTPTRINSPLHF. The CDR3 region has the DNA TGTGCCAGCAGCTTAACACCGACACGGATTAATTCACCCCTCCACTTT.